This T cell receptor (beta chain) was captured in a study of T cells in women clearing cervical HPV infection. Turning to the study itself: No precancer developed; the control's incident HPV16 infection cleared within 12 months.

Concerning this clone: From the germline J gene comes the end of the CDR3, since the read stops 3 residues before it.

Produced via immunoSEQ multiplex PCR; TCRdb's table is partial and in-frame only. The sample has about 30,000 clones, and its top ten clones hold approximately 3%. Cervical HPV DNA detected by MY09/MY11 PCR, typed by dot-blot. The CDR3 has 16 residues. Trimming cost V 4 bases and J 3 bases; bases outside gene matches: 8. Germline lookup yields CDR1 SGDLS and CDR2 YYNGEE. This TCR was recovered from a woman between 18 and 70 years old with a cervical HPV16 infection that either progressed to CIN3+ or cleared (not recorded which). The rearrangement joins TRBV9 to TRBJ2-7; TRBD2 matches 12 bases. Sequenced sample: blood buffy coat. This CDR3 is CASSSWTSGNRYEQYF. CDR3 bases read: TGTGCCAGCAGCAGCTGGACTAGCGGGAATCGCTACGAG. The complete variable domain, with remaining parts taken from reference TRBV9 and TRBJ2-7, reads DSGVTQTPKHLITATGQRVTLRCSPRSGDLSVYWYQQSLDQGLQFLIQYYNGEERAKGNILERFSAQQFPDLHSELNLSSLELGDSALYFCASSSWTSGNRYEQYFGPGTRLTVT.